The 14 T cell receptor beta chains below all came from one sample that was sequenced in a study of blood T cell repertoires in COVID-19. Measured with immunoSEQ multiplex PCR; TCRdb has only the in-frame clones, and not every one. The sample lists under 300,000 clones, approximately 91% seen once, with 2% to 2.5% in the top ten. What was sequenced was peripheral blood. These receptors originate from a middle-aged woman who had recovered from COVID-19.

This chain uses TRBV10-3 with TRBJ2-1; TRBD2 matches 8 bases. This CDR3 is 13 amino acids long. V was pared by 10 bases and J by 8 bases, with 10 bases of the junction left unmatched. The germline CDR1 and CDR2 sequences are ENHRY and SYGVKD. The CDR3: CATEGGGLDEQFF. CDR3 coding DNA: TGTGCCACTGAGGGCGGGGGGCTGGATGAGCAGTTCTTC.

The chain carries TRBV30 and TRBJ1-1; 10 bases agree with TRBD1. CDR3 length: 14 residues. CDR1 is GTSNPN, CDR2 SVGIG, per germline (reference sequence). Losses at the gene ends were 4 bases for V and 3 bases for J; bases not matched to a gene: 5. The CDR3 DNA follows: TGTGCCTGGACCCGGGACAGGGGTTACACTGAAGCTTTCTTT. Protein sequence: CAWTRDRGYTEAFF.

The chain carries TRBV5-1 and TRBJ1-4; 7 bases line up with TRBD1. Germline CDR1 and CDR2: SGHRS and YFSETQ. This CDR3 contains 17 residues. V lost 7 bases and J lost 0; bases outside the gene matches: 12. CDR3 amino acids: CASWWTGGSATNEKLFF. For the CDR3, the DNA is TGCGCCAGCTGGTGGACAGGAGGATCTGCAACTAATGAAAAACTGTTTTTT.

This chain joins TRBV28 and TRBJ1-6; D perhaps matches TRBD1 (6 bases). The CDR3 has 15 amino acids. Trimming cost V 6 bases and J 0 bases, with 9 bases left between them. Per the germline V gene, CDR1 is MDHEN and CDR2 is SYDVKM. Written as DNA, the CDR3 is TGTGCCAGCAGGACAGGCAACTCCTATAATTCACCCCTCCACTTT. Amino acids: CASRTGNSYNSPLHF.

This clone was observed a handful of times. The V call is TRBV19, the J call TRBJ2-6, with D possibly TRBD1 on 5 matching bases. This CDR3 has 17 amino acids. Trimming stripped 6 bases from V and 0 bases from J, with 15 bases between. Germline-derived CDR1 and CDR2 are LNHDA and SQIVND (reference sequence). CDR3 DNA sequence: TGTGCCAGTAGCTGGCCAGGGCAAGTCTCTGGGGCCAACGTCCTGACTTTC. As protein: CASSWPGQVSGANVLTF.

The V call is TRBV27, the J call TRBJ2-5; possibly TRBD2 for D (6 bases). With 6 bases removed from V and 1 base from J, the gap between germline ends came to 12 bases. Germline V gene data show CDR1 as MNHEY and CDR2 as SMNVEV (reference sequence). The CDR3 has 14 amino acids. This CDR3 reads CASSNGSPQETQYF. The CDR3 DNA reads TGTGCCAGCAGCAACGGGAGCCCCCAAGAGACCCAGTACTTC.

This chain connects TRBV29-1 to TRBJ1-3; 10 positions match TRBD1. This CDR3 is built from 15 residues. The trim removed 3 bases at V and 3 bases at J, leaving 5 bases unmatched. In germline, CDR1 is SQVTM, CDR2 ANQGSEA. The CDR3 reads CSVEKDRGSGNTIYF. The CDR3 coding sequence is TGCAGCGTTGAGAAGGACAGGGGGAGTGGAAACACCATATATTTT.

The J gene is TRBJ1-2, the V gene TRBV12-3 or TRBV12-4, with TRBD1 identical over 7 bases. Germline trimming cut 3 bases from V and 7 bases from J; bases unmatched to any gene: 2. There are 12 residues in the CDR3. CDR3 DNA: TGTGCCAGCAGTTTCCAGGGGGGTGGCTACACCTTC. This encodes CASSFQGGGYTF.

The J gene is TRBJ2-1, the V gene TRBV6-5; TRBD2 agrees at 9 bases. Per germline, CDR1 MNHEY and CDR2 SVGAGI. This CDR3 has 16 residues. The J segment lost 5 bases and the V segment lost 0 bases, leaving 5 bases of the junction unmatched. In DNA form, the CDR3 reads TGTGCCAGCAGTTACTCGCGGGGGGGCTTTGACAATGAGCAGTTCTTC. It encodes CASSYSRGGFDNEQFF.

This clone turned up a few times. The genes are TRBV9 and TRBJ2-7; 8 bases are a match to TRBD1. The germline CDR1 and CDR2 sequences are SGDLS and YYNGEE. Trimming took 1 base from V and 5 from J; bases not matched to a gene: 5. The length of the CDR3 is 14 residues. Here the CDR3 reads CASSVLQGENEQYF. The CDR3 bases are TGTGCCAGCAGCGTACTACAGGGGGAGAACGAGCAGTACTTC.

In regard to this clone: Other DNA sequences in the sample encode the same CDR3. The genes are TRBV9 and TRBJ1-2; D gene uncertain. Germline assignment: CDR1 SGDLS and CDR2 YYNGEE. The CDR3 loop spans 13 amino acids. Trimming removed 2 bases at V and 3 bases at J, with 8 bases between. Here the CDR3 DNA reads TGTGCCAGCAGCGTCGTAGAGGACTATGGCTACACCTTC. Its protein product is CASSVVEDYGYTF. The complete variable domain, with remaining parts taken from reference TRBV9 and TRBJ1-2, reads DSGVTQTPKHLITATGQRVTLRCSPRSGDLSVYWYQQSLDQGLQFLIQYYNGEERAKGNILERFSAQQFPDLHSELNLSSLELGDSALYFCASSVVEDYGYTFGSGTRLTVV.

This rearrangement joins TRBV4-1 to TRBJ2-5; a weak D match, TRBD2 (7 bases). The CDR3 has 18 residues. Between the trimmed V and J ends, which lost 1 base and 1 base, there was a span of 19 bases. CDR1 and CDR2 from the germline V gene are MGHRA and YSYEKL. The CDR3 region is CASSQGRNSGGFQETQYF. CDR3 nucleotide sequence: TGCGCCAGCAGCCAAGGGAGGAATTCGGGGGGCTTCCAAGAGACCCAGTACTTC.

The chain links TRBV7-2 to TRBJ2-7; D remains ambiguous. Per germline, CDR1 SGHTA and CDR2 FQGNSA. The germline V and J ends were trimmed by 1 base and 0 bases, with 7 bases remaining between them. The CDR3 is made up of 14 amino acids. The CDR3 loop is CASSLGRSSYEQYF. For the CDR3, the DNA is TGTGCCAGCAGCTTAGGACGGAGCTCCTACGAGCAGTACTTC.

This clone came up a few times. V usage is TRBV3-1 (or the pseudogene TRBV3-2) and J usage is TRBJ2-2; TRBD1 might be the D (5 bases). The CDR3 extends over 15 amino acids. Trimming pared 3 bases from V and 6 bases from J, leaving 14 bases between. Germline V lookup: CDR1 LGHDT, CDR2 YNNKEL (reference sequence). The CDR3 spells CASSHRTISSGELFF. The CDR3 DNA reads TGTGCCAGCAGCCATCGGACAATTTCATCCGGGGAGCTGTTTTTT.